These 32 T cell receptor beta chains share one sample of origin, sequenced in a study of T-cell reconstitution after alpha-beta-depleted transplantation in children. Unique molecular identifiers were used in preparing the TCRbeta library. MiXCR was run by TCRdb on the PCR reads, yielding one entry per CDR3 protein. This table holds just under 550,000 distinct CDR3 sequences, 18% found once. The source was PBMCs from the stem cell graft donor, collected from the stem cell graft. Receptor source: a human donor who donated a stem cell graft to a child with acute lymphoblastic leukemia.

This sequence joins TRBV2 and TRBJ2-1; D call uncertain. This CDR3 has 13 residues. V was shortened by 8 bases and J by 2 bases, with 10 bases between the two germline ends. Germline V gene data show CDR1 as SNHLY and CDR2 as FYNNEI. The CDR3 loop is CASRRSTYNEQFF. CDR3 nucleotides: TGTGCCAGCCGACGCTCGACCTACAATGAGCAGTTCTTC.

The CDR3 DNA reads TGTGCCAGCAGTTTGTCGGACAGGGGTTATACTGAAGCTTTCTTT. Encoded protein: CASSLSDRGYTEAFF. The rearrangement uses TRBV28 and TRBJ1-1; 9 positions match TRBD1. V was clipped by 3 bases and J by 5 bases; unmatched bases: 7. Looked up from germline, CDR1 is MDHEN and CDR2 is SYDVKM. This CDR3 is 15 amino acids long. Drawing the rest from reference TRBV28 and TRBJ1-1, the complete variable domain is DVKVTQSSRYLVKRTGEKVFLECVQDMDHENMFWYRQDPGLGLRLIYFSYDVKMKEKGDIPEGYSVSREKKERFSLILESASTNQTSMYLCASSLSDRGYTEAFFGQGTRLTVV.

This clonotype was detected only a few times. This chain joins TRBV7-8 and TRBJ2-1, with D perhaps TRBD1 (7 bases). The ends were cut back, 2 bases at V and 6 bases at J, with 17 bases in the middle. CDR1 and CDR2 (germline): SGHVS, FQNEAQ. The length of the CDR3 is 16 residues. In DNA form, the CDR3 reads TGTGCCAGCAGCTTACAGGGGGGAGTAAATCGCAATGAGCAGTTCTTC. This encodes CASSLQGGVNRNEQFF.

This clonotype came up a few times. The chain joins TRBV6-5 to TRBJ2-7; 9 bases match TRBD2. This CDR3 is built from 15 residues. Germline assignment: CDR1 MNHEY and CDR2 SVGAGI. V trimming: 2 bases; J trimming: 2 bases; junction bases outside the gene matches: 4. CDR3 DNA: TGTGCCAGCAGTTACATCGCGGGGGGGCCCTACGAGCAGTACTTC. It yields the protein CASSYIAGGPYEQYF.

In its sample, this clonotype was seen a few times. The chain couples TRBV5-1 to TRBJ2-3; D not resolved. CDR1 SGHRS and CDR2 YFSETQ come from the germline V gene. The V end was cut by 0 bases, the J end by 0 bases, with 5 bases between. The CDR3 sequence is 14 residues long. CDR3 region: CASSLDFSTDTQYF. The CDR3, as DNA: TGCGCCAGCAGCTTGGACTTTAGCACAGATACGCAGTATTTT.

This clonotype turned up a few times. J is TRBJ2-5 and V is TRBV12-3 or TRBV12-4; 13 bases align to TRBD2. This CDR3 comprises 15 residues. Trimming removed 5 bases from V and 5 bases from J; junction bases left unmatched: 5. The CDR3 sequence: CASSELAGGAETQYF. In DNA form, the CDR3 reads TGTGCCAGCAGTGAACTAGCGGGAGGGGCCGAGACCCAGTACTTC.

CDR3 coding DNA: TGTGCCAGCAGCACAGAGCTGGACAGAGAAGCTTTCTTT. The encoded protein is CASSTELDREAFF. The J gene is TRBJ1-1, the V gene TRBV9; D perhaps matches TRBD1 (6 bases). V lost 4 bases, J lost 8 bases, and 15 bases lay in between. Germline V lookup: CDR1 SGDLS, CDR2 YYNGEE. The CDR3 is 13 residues long.

The rearrangement uses TRBV11-1 and TRBJ2-1; 8 positions match TRBD2. The germline CDR1 and CDR2 sequences are SGHAT and FQDESV (reference sequence). The CDR3 sequence is 14 residues long. With 4 bases clipped from V and 9 bases from J, the junction kept 8 bases outside the gene matches. CDR3 bases: TGTGCCAGCAGCTCTGCCGGGACTAGAGGTGAGCAGTTCTTC. Translated: CASSSAGTRGEQFF.

This chain links TRBV5-1 with TRBJ2-3; D is unclear. V lost 5 bases, J lost 2 bases, and 6 bases lay in between. CDR1 is SGHRS, CDR2 YFSETQ, per germline. The CDR3 length is 12 residues. The CDR3 nucleotides read TGCGCCAGCAGGGCCATCACAGATACGCAGTATTTT. It encodes CASRAITDTQYF.

The chain is built from TRBV7-3 and TRBJ2-3, with D unresolved. Trimming left V 0 bases short and J 2 bases short, with 6 bases between. The CDR3 has 14 residues. Germline-derived CDR1 and CDR2 are SGHTA and FQGTGA. The CDR3 protein is CASSLTGITDTQYF. The CDR3 DNA reads as TGTGCCAGCAGCTTAACGGGTATCACAGATACGCAGTATTTT.

This clonotype was counted between two and nine times. The V gene is TRBV24-1, the J gene TRBJ2-1; 14 positions agree with TRBD2. The CDR3 has 16 amino acids. The ends lost 2 bases at V and 8 bases at J; junction bases unmatched: 4. CDR1 and CDR2 (germline): KGHDR, SFDVKD. DNA for the CDR3: TGTGCCACCAGTGATTGGGGGACTAGCGGGAGTGATGAGCAGTTCTTC. Translated: CATSDWGTSGSDEQFF.

This clonotype was recorded a few times. This chain connects TRBV12-3 or TRBV12-4 to TRBJ2-3; the D gene is possibly TRBD2 (5 bases). Trimming took 8 bases from V and 2 from J, leaving 14 bases between them. The CDR3 loop spans 14 amino acids. In DNA, the CDR3 is TGTGCCAGCTGGCGGGCCGGGAACACAGATACGCAGTATTTT. Amino acids: CASWRAGNTDTQYF.

The chain employs TRBV25-1 and TRBJ1-2; D might be TRBD1 (6 bases). This CDR3 has 14 residues. The germline V gene has CDR1 MGHDK and CDR2 SYGVNS. Trimming cost V 4 bases and J 4 bases, with 13 bases left between them. CDR3: CASSVRGGPYGYTF. CDR3 nucleotides: TGTGCCAGCAGTGTCCGGGGGGGCCCCTATGGCTACACCTTC.

There are a few counts of this clonotype. V is TRBV7-9 and J is TRBJ2-7; D ambiguous. The CDR3 runs to 13 residues. Germline V CDR1 and CDR2: SEHNR, FQNEAQ (reference sequence). V gave up 2 bases and J gave up 3 bases, with 8 bases separating them. In nucleotides, the CDR3 is TGTGCCAGCAGCTTACCATACTACTACGAGCAGTACTTC. Translated, it gives CASSLPYYYEQYF.

This clonotype came up a few times. The chain employs TRBV5-6 and TRBJ1-2, with D perhaps TRBD1 (6 bases). CDR3 size: 14 residues. CDR1 SGHDT and CDR2 YYEEEE come from the germline V gene. Deletions cut 1 base from V and 4 bases from J, with 11 bases between. CDR3 bases: TGTGCCAGCAGCTTGCGGGACACGGTCTATGGCTACACCTTC. Its translation is CASSLRDTVYGYTF.

V usage is TRBV20-1 and J usage is TRBJ2-3; TRBD2 matches at 9 bases. Germline values: CDR1 DFQATT, CDR2 SNEGSKA (reference sequence). V was clipped by 3 bases and J by 0 bases; unmatched bases: 10. This CDR3 region has 17 residues. The CDR3 DNA reads TGCAGTGCTAGTAGGGCGGGAGGGCCCTTTAGCACAGATACGCAGTATTTT. Its protein is CSASRAGGPFSTDTQYF.

There are a few counts of this clonotype. The V call is TRBV29-1, the J call TRBJ2-7; D is perhaps TRBD1 or TRBD2 (6 bases each). Trimming took off 7 bases at V and 3 bases at J, with 19 bases between the two ends. Germline lookup yields CDR1 SQVTM and CDR2 ANQGSEA. CDR3 length: 14 residues. The CDR3 spells CSAQGGATHYEQYF. In nucleotides, the CDR3 is TGCAGCGCACAGGGAGGTGCCACCCACTACGAGCAGTACTTC.

V and J are TRBV18 and TRBJ2-5; no firm D call. The CDR3 is 12 amino acids. The V end was cut by 2 bases, the J end by 4 bases, with 5 bases between. CDR1 KGHSH and CDR2 LQKENI come from the germline V gene. The CDR3 loop reads CASSPVAETQYF. The CDR3 DNA is TGTGCCAGCTCACCAGTAGCAGAGACCCAGTACTTC.

This clonotype was seen more than once but under ten times. DNA of the CDR3: TGTGCCAGCAGTCGGGACGGAATGAACACTGAAGCTTTCTTT. It specifies CASSRDGMNTEAFF. The chain uses TRBV6-1 and TRBJ1-1; D perhaps matches TRBD1 (5 bases). The V end was cut by 5 bases, the J end by 0 bases, with 10 bases between. The germline V gene encodes CDR1 MNHNS and CDR2 SASEGT. CDR3 length: 14 amino acids.

This clonotype was seen at least ten times. V gene TRBV5-4 combines with J gene TRBJ2-2; D assignment may be TRBD1 or TRBD2 (5 bases each). V was trimmed by 1 base and J by 7 bases, leaving 17 bases between them. The CDR3 is 16 residues long. The germline V gene has CDR1 SGHNT and CDR2 YYREEE (reference sequence). The CDR3 nucleotides read TGTGCCAGCAGCTTGCGAGGGGCCACCTCTTTCGGGGAGCTGTTTTTT. This translates into CASSLRGATSFGELFF.

The genes are TRBV24-1 and TRBJ1-3; 9 bases are shared with TRBD1. The CDR3 contains 15 residues. V shed 2 bases, J shed 7 bases, and the junction held 5 bases outside the gene matches. CDR1 is KGHDR and CDR2 is SFDVKD in the germline V gene. In DNA form, the CDR3 reads TGTGCCACCAGTGATTGGAGGGACAGGGCCAACACCATATATTTT. The encoded protein is CATSDWRDRANTIYF.

The rearrangement joins TRBV7-9 to TRBJ1-1; possibly TRBD1 for D (5 bases). The CDR3 has 18 amino acids. The germline V and J ends were trimmed by 6 bases and 3 bases, with 26 bases remaining between them. From germline, CDR1 is SEHNR and CDR2 FQNEAQ (reference sequence). CDR3 sequence: CASRSKPGLGHLDTEAFF. DNA of the CDR3: TGTGCCAGCAGATCGAAACCGGGACTGGGCCATCTGGACACTGAAGCTTTCTTT.

This clonotype has a handful of counts. The chain has TRBV13 and TRBJ2-7; weak D call: TRBD1 (5 bases). This CDR3 spans 14 amino acids. Deletions cut 2 bases from V and 6 bases from J, with 14 bases between. Germline V CDR1 and CDR2: PRHDT, FYEKMQ (reference sequence). This chain's CDR3 is CASSLRQGMAEQYF. Here the CDR3 DNA reads TGTGCCAGCAGCTTAAGGCAGGGTATGGCCGAGCAGTACTTC. The whole variable domain, filled in from reference TRBV13 and TRBJ2-7, reads AAGVIQSPRHLIKEKRETATLKCYPIPRHDTVYWYQQGPGQDPQFLISFYEKMQSDKGSIPDRFSAQQFSDYHSELNMSSLELGDSALYFCASSLRQGMAEQYFGPGTRLTVT.

Remarks on this clonotype: Compared with germline, one end of the junction differs, possibly owing to a read error. The chain is built from TRBV18 and TRBJ2-4; D is uncertain. The CDR3 loop spans 14 amino acids. Germline values: CDR1 KGHSH, CDR2 LQKENI. The CDR3 is CASSPQKAKNIQYF. The DNA of the CDR3 is TGTGCCAGCTCGCCACAGAAAGCCAAAAACATTCAGTACTTC. Using reference TRBV18 and TRBJ2-4 for the parts outside the CDR3, the full variable domain is NAGVMQNPRHLVRRRGQEARLRCSPMKGHSHVYWYRQLPEEGLKFMVYLQKENIIDESGMPKERFSAEFPKEGPSILRIQQVVRGDSAAYFCASSPQKAKNIQYFGAGTRLSVL.

J is TRBJ1-2 and V is TRBV12-3 or TRBV12-4, with D hard to call. The CDR3 totals 11 residues. Trimming stripped 6 bases from V and 3 bases from J, with 5 bases between. CDR3 sequence: CASRFDYGYTF. CDR3 bases: TGTGCCAGCAGGTTCGACTATGGCTACACCTTC.

This chain connects TRBV5-1 to TRBJ1-1; D unresolved. The CDR3 loop spans 17 amino acids. V was pared by 5 bases and J by 1 base, with 21 bases between. In germline, CDR1 is SGHRS, CDR2 YFSETQ. The CDR3 sequence is CASSKGGPTMGNTEAFF. The CDR3 coding sequence is TGCGCCAGCAGTAAGGGTGGACCGACGATGGGGAACACTGAAGCTTTCTTT.

This sequence joins TRBV5-1 and TRBJ2-1; weak D call: TRBD1 (6 bases). V was cut by 4 bases and J by 6 bases, with 11 bases left in between. Germline CDR1 and CDR2: SGHRS and YFSETQ. The CDR3 length is 13 residues. CDR3 sequence: CASSQGFANEQFF. In DNA form, the CDR3 reads TGCGCCAGCAGCCAGGGGTTTGCCAATGAGCAGTTCTTC.

The chain is built from TRBV7-8 and TRBJ2-5, with a tentative D call TRBD1 (5 bases). CDR3 length: 16 amino acids. V was shortened by 0 bases and J by 5 bases, with 16 bases between the two germline ends. Germline V gene lookup returns CDR1 SGHVS and CDR2 FQNEAQ. The CDR3 sequence: CASSLAGQLPWETQYF. Here the CDR3 DNA reads TGTGCCAGCAGCTTAGCGGGGCAGCTCCCTTGGGAGACCCAGTACTTC.

Here the CDR3 DNA reads TGTGCCAGCAGTTATGCCGGGGCCTACCAAGAGACCCAGTACTTC. Translating it yields CASSYAGAYQETQYF. This chain joins TRBV12-3 or TRBV12-4 and TRBJ2-5; D possibly matches TRBD1 or TRBD2 (5 bases each). V dropped 4 bases and J dropped 0 bases, with 12 bases sitting between them. CDR3 size: 15 residues.

The gene calls are TRBV20-1 and TRBJ2-2, with 10 bases lining up with TRBD2. This CDR3 contains 17 residues. After removal of 6 bases from V and 2 bases from J, the junction contained 12 bases not matched to a gene. Germline loops: CDR1 DFQATT, CDR2 SNEGSKA (reference sequence). CDR3: CSARSASGSVNTGELFF. DNA of the CDR3: TGCAGTGCGAGATCGGCTAGCGGGAGTGTAAACACCGGGGAGCTGTTTTTT.

The V call is TRBV20-1, the J call TRBJ2-1, with TRBD1 as a possible D gene (6 bases). The CDR3 runs 15 residues. Germline CDR1 reads DFQATT; CDR2 reads SNEGSKA (reference sequence). The ends were cut back, 2 bases at V and 6 bases at J, with 17 bases in the middle. CDR3 nucleotide sequence: TGCAGTGCTAGATGGGCAGGGGCCAATATCAATGAGCAGTTCTTC. It codes for CSARWAGANINEQFF.

The chain combines TRBV20-1 with TRBJ2-3, with D possibly called TRBD1 or TRBD2 (5 bases each). The germline gives CDR1 DFQATT, CDR2 SNEGSKA (reference sequence). The length of the CDR3 is 13 residues. The ends were cut back, 6 bases at V and 6 bases at J, with 16 bases in the middle. The CDR3 reads CSAHGRGKDTQYF. CDR3 nucleotide sequence: TGCAGTGCCCACGGCCGGGGCAAGGATACGCAGTATTTT.